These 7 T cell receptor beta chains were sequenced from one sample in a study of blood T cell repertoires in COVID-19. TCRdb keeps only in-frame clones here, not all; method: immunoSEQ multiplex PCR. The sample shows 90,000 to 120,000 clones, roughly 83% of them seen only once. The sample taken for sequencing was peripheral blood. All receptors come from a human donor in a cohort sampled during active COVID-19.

The CDR3 loop is CASSPGLADTLLTYEQYF. The CDR3 DNA reads TGTGCCAGCAGCCCCGGACTAGCGGATACGCTACTCACCTACGAGCAGTACTTC. The chain combines TRBV9 with TRBJ2-7, with TRBD2 matching 10 bases. The trim removed 4 bases at V and 2 bases at J, leaving 15 bases unmatched. This CDR3 is built from 18 residues. CDR1 and CDR2 (germline): SGDLS, YYNGEE.

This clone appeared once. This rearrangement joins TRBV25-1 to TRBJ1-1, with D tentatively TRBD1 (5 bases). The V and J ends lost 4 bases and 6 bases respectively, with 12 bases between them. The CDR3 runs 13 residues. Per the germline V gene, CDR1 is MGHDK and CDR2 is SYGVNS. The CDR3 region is CASSATGFAEAFF. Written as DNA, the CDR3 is TGTGCCAGCAGTGCTACAGGTTTCGCTGAAGCTTTCTTT.

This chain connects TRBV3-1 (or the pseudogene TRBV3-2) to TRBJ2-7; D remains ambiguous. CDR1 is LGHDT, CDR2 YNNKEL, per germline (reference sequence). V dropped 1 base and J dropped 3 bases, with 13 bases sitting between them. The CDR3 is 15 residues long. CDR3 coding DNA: TGTGCCAGCAGCCAAGGTATTGGTCTAAGCTACGAGCAGTACTTC. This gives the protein CASSQGIGLSYEQYF.

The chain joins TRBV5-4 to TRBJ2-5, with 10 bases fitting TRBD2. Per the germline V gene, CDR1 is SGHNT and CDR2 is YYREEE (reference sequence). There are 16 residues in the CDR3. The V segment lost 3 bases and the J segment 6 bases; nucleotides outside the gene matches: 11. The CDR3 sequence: CASSYRVAGGSQTQYF. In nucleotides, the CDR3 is TGTGCCAGCAGCTATCGGGTAGCGGGAGGCTCACAGACCCAGTACTTC.

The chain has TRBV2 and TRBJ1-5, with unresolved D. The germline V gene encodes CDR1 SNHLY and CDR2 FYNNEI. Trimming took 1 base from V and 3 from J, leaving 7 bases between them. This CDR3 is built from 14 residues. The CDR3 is CASSEDGANQPQHF. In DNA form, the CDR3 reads TGTGCCAGCAGTGAAGACGGAGCCAATCAGCCCCAGCATTTT.

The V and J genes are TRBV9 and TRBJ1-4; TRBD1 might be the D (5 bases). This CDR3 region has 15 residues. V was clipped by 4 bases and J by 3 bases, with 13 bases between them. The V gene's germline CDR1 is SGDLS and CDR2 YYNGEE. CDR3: CASSTFGGANEKLFF. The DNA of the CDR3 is TGTGCCAGCAGCACCTTCGGAGGGGCTAATGAAAAACTGTTTTTT.

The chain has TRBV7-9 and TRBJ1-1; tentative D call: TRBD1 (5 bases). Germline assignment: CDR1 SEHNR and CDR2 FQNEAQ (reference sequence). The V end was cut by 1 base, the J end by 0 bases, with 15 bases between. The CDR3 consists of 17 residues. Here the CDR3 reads CASSLGSGQGLNTEAFF. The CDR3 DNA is TGTGCCAGCAGCTTAGGGTCAGGGCAGGGTTTGAACACTGAAGCTTTCTTT.